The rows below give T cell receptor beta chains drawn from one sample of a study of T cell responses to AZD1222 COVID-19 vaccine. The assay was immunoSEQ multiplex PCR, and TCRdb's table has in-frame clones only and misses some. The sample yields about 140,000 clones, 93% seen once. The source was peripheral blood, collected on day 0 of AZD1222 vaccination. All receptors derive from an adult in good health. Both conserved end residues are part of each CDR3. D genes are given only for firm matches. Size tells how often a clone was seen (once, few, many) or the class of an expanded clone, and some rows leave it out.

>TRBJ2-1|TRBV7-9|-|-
CASSYRVEQFF
TGTGCCAGCAGCTACAGGGTTGAGCAGTTCTTC
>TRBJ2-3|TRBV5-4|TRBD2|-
CASSLVLAKTDTQYF
TGTGCCAGCAGCTTGGTACTAGCGAAGACAGATACGCAGTATTTT
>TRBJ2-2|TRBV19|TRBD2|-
CASSTLAGGTNTGELFF
TGTGCCAGTAGTACTCTAGCGGGAGGGACGAACACCGGGGAGCTGTTTTTT
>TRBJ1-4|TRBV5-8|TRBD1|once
CASSTTGVATNEKLFF
TGTGCCAGCAGCACGACAGGGGTTGCAACTAATGAAAAACTGTTTTTT
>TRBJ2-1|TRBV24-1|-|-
CATSGTDRQQFF
TGTGCCACCAGTGGAACCGACAGACAGCAGTTCTTC
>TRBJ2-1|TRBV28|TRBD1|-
CASSQTGPNEQFF
TGTGCCAGCAGCCAGACAGGGCCCAATGAGCAGTTCTTC
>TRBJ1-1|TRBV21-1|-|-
CASSKGGQGRPQAEAFF
TGTGCCAGCAGCAAAGGGGGGCAGGGTCGCCCCCAGGCTGAAGCTTTCTTT
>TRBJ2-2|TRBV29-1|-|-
CSVAEGSGELFF
TGCAGCGTTGCCGAGGGATCCGGGGAGCTGTTTTTT
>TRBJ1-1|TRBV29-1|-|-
CSVAGRRIEAFF
TGCAGCGTTGCCGGCAGGCGGATTGAAGCTTTCTTT
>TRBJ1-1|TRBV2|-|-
CASSWGVMGDTEAFF
TGTGCCAGCAGTTGGGGGGTAATGGGGGACACTGAAGCTTTCTTT
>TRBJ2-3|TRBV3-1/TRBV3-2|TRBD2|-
CASSQALAGGEDTQYF
TGTGCCAGCAGCCAAGCACTAGCGGGAGGTGAAGATACGCAGTATTTT
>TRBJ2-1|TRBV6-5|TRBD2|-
CASIHGLAGKNEQFF
TGTGCCAGCATTCATGGACTAGCGGGAAAAAATGAGCAGTTCTTC
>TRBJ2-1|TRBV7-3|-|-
CASSRAGLAGNEQFF
TGTGCCAGCAGCCGGGCGGGCCTAGCAGGCAATGAGCAGTTCTTC
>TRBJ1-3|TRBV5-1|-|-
CASSLGEQNTIYF
TGCGCCAGCAGCTTGGGAGAGCAAAACACCATATATTTT
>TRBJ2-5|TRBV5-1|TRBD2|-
CASSLVAGVLETQYF
TGCGCCAGCAGCTTGGTCGCGGGAGTACTAGAGACCCAGTACTTC
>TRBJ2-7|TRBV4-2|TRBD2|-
CASSQDSRTSGRFYYEQYF
TGTGCCAGCAGCCAAGATTCAAGAACTAGCGGGAGATTTTATTACGAGCAGTACTTC
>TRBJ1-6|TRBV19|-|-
CASSIKILGSPLHF
TGTGCCAGTAGTATAAAGATTCTGGGCTCACCCCTCCACTTT
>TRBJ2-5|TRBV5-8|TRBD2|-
CASSPGLAGEETQYF
TGTGCCAGCAGCCCTGGACTAGCGGGAGAAGAGACCCAGTACTTC
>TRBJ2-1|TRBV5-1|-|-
CASTTGVTYNEQFF
TGCGCCAGCACAACGGGAGTAACCTACAATGAGCAGTTCTTC
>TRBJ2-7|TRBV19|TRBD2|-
CASTGGTSAHEQYF
TGTGCCAGTACCGGCGGGACTAGCGCTCACGAGCAGTACTTC
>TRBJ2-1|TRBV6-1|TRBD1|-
CASSDDRGPYNEQFF
TGTGCCAGCAGTGATGACAGGGGACCCTACAATGAGCAGTTCTTC
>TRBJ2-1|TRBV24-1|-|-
CATADGGTMGEQFF
TGTGCCACCGCCGACGGGGGCACGATGGGTGAGCAGTTCTTC
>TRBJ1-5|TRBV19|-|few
CAARGREVDQPQHF
TGTGCCGCAAGAGGTAGGGAGGTAGATCAGCCCCAGCATTTT
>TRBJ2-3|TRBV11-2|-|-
CASSLVRGSTSTDTQYF
TGTGCCAGCAGCTTAGTTCGTGGGTCTACCAGCACAGATACGCAGTATTTT
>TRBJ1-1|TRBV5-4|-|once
CASTPRGNTEAFF
TGTGCCAGCACCCCCAGGGGGAACACTGAAGCTTTCTTT